This T cell receptor beta chain was sequenced in a study of T-cell reconstitution after alpha-beta-depleted transplantation in children. This clonotype was detected many times. Construction of the TCRbeta library involved unique molecular identifiers. TCRdb re-derived calls from the PCR reads in MiXCR, one entry per CDR3 protein. The repertoire holds about 480,000 distinct CDR3 sequences, with approximately 12% as singletons. The length of the CDR3 is 15 residues. Germline CDR1 SGHAT, CDR2 FQNNGV. Trimming shortened V by 1 base and J by 4 bases, and 11 bases separated the two germline ends. The sequenced sample was PBMCs from the stem cell graft donor, obtained from the stem cell graft. The sequence was obtained from a human donor who donated a stem cell graft to a child with combined immunodeficiency. V and J are TRBV11-2 and TRBJ2-1; D is unresolved. The chain's CDR3 is CASSLGVSLYNEQFF. Written as DNA, the CDR3 is TGTGCCAGCAGCTTAGGGGTATCACTTTACAATGAGCAGTTCTTC.